This TCR beta chain appears in the sequencing data of a study of T-cell reconstitution after alpha-beta-depleted transplantation in children. A TCRbeta library incorporating unique molecular identifiers was prepared. A single record per CDR3 protein comes from TCRdb applying MiXCR to the PCR reads. The sample yields approximately 350,000 distinct CDR3 sequences, 9% to 12% seen once. This clonotype was counted many times. The CDR3 totals 15 residues. Trimming removed 3 bases from V and 4 bases from J, with 15 bases in between. Per the germline V gene, CDR1 is ENHRY and CDR2 is SYGVKD. The V gene is TRBV10-3, the J gene TRBJ1-2, with D possibly matching TRBD1 (6 bases). This specimen consisted of PBMCs from the stem cell graft donor, obtained from the stem cell graft. This receptor was taken from a human donor who donated a stem cell graft to a child with acute lymphoblastic leukemia. The CDR3: CAISDSAGVGYGYTF. CDR3 DNA: TGTGCCATCAGTGATTCGGCAGGGGTGGGCTATGGCTACACCTTC.